This record covers a single T cell receptor beta chain. Diagnosis rested on symptoms, serum thyroxine and TRAb, thyroid ultrasound, and orbital computed tomography. Amplification of TCR beta CDR3 regions used RNA as the template. The TCR CDR3 first-round RT-PCR relied on the HTBI primer set. Using its own MiXCR run on the multiplex PCR reads, TCRdb lists one record per CDR3 protein. The profile shows fewer than 400,000 distinct CDR3 sequences, over 12% of them singletons. These data belong to a study of T cells in Graves' hyperthyroidism and ophthalmopathy. The CDR3 is 13 amino acids. CDR1 and CDR2 (germline): SGHDN, FVKESK. Trimming removed 6 bases from V and 7 bases from J; junction bases left unmatched: 8.

J is TRBJ2-7 and V is TRBV14; TRBD2 matches at 8 bases. This receptor was identified in a man aged 50 to 59 with Graves' ophthalmopathy. The sequenced sample was blood. The CDR3 sequence is CASSLGRASEQYF. DNA for the CDR3: TGTGCCAGCAGTCTCGGGAGGGCCAGTGAGCAGTACTTC.